This T cell receptor beta chain was found in a study of control samples from healthy donors and cancer patients. Regarding this clone: An end of the junction does not agree with germline; a read error may underlie this.

CDR3 length equals 15 residues. Germline CDR1 and CDR2: WNHNN and SYGVQD (reference sequence). The table came from immunoSEQ multiplex PCR; TCRdb's copy has only in-frame clones and leaves some out. The table records about 110,000 clones, 90% of them present only once. Sequencing used blood. The V and J genes are TRBV10-1 and TRBJ2-2, with TRBD2 matching 10 bases. This sequence originates from a human donor in good health. The donor label of this sample is uncertain. This CDR3 is CASTRSGGSTRELFF. Here the CDR3 DNA reads TGCGCCAGCACCCGTAGCGGGGGGAGCACCCGGGAGCTGTTTTTT.